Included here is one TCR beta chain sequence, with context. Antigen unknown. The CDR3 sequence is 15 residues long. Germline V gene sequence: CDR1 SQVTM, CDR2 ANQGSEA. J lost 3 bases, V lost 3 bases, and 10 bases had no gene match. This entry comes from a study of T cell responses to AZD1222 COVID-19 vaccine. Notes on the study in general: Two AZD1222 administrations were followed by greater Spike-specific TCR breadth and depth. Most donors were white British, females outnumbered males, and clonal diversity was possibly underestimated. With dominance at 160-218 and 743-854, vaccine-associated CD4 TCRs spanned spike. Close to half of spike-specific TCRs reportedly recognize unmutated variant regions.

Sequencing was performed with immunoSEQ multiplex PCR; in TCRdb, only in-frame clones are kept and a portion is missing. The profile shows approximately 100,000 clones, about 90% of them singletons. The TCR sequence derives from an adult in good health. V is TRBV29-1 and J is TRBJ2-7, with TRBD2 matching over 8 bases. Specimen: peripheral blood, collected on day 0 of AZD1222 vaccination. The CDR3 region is CSVEGPSSGDYEQYF. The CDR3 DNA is TGCAGCGTTGAGGGCCCTAGTAGCGGGGACTACGAGCAGTACTTC.